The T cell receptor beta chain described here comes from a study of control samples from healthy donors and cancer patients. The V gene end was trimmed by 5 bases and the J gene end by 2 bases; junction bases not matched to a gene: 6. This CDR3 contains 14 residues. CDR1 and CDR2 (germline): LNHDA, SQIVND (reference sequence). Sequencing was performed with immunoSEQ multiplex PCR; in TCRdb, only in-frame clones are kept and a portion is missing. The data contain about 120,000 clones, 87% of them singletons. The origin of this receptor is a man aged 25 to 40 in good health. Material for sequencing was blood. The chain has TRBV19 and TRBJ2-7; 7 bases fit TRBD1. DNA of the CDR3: TGTGCCAGTAGTCACCCGGGGACAGCCTACGAGCAGTACTTC. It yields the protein CASSHPGTAYEQYF.